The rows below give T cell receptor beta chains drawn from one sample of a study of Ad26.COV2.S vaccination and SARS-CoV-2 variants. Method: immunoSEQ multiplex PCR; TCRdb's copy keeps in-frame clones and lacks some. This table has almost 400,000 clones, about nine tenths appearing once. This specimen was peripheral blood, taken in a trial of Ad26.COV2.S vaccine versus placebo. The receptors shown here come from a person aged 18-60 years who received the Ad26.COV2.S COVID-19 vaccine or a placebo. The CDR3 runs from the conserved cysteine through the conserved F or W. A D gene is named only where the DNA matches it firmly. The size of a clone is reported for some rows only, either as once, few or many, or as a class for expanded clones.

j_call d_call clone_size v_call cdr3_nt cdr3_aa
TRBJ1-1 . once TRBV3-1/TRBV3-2 TGTGCCAGCAGCCAAACAGGGATGGGAACTGAAGCTTTCTTT CASSQTGMGTEAFF
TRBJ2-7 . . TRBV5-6 TGTGCCAGCAGCCAAACCAGAGGGGGCGAGCAGTACTTC CASSQTRGGEQYF
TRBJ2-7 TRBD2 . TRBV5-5 TGTGCCAGCAGCTCTCGTCTAGCGGGAGCCTTCTACGAGCAGTACTTC CASSSRLAGAFYEQYF
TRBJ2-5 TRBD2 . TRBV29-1 TGCAGCGTTGCCCTAGCGGGACCTCAAGAGACCCAGTACTTC CSVALAGPQETQYF
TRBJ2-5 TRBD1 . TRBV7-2 TGTGCCAGCAGCCGGACAGGACAAGAGACCCAGTACTTC CASSRTGQETQYF
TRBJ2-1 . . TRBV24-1 TGTGCCACCAGTGATTCCAACCCAGGGGTGTTCAGTTACAATGAGCAGTTCTTC CATSDSNPGVFSYNEQFF
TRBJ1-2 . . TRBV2 TGTGCCAGCAGTGAGAGTACAGTCTTTGGCTACACCTTC CASSESTVFGYTF
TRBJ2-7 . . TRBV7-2 TGTGCCAGCAGCTTAGAAGGGCGGGAAGGCTACGAGCAGTACTTC CASSLEGREGYEQYF
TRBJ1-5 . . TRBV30 TGTGCCTGGAGTTCAGGAATCAATCAGCCCCAGCATTTT CAWSSGINQPQHF
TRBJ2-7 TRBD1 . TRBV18 TGTGCCAGCTCACTGAGGACAGGGGGCACTTACGAGCAGTACTTC CASSLRTGGTYEQYF
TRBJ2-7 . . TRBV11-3 TGTGCCAGCAGCTTAGGGGCTTCGGGATTGTACGAGCAGTACTTC CASSLGASGLYEQYF
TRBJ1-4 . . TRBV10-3 TGTGCCATCAGTACAAGAAGTGGAGCTAATGAAAAACTGTTTTTT CAISTRSGANEKLFF
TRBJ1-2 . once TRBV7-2 TGTGCCAGCAGCTTAGCTTTAGGGGGAAGTGGGTATGGCTACACCTTC CASSLALGGSGYGYTF
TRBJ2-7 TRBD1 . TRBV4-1 TGCGCCAGCAGCCTGCCCTCCGGGACAGGCGTCTACGAGCAGTACTTC CASSLPSGTGVYEQYF
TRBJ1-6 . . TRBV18 TGTGCCAGCTCACCAGACGGGGGTCGGGTACCCCTCCACTTT CASSPDGGRVPLHF
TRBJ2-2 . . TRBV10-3 TGTGCCATCAGTGAGTCGGGAGGAAGCGACACCGGGGAGCTGTTTTTT CAISESGGSDTGELFF
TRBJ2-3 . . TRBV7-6 TGTGCCAGCAGCCTGGGAGGGGACAGTGCGGATACGCAGTATTTT CASSLGGDSADTQYF
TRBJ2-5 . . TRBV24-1 TGTGCCACCAGTGACTTTGGACAGGGAGGGGCAGAGACCCAGTACTTC CATSDFGQGGAETQYF
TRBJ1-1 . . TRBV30 TGTGCCTGGAGTGTACGTGGGAACACTGAAGCTTTCTTT CAWSVRGNTEAFF
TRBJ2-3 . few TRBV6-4 TGTGCCAGCAGTGACTCAGGAGGGGCAGGCACAGATACGCAGTATTTT CASSDSGGAGTDTQYF
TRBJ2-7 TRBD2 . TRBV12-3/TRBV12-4 TGTGCCAGCAGTCTGACTAGCGGGCTCGAGCAGTACTTC CASSLTSGLEQYF
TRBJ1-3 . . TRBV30 TGTGCTTGGGGTGGCTCTGGAAACACCATATATTTT CAWGGSGNTIYF
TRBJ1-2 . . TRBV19 TGTGCCAGTAGTACGAACTCTAGGCAAGGCTACACCTTC CASSTNSRQGYTF
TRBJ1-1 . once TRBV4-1 TGCGCCAGCAGCCAAATCATGAACACTGAAGCTTTCTTT CASSQIMNTEAFF
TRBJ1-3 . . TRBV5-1 TGCGCCAGCAGTTCGGACAGCTCTGGAAACACCATATATTTT CASSSDSSGNTIYF
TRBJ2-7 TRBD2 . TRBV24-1 TGTGCCACCAGTGAACGACTAGCGGGCCCGGCGGGCGAGCAGTACTTC CATSERLAGPAGEQYF
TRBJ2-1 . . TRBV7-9 TGTGCCAGCAGCTCCCCCACAGGCGCAGGGCCCATCAATGAGCAGTTCTTC CASSSPTGAGPINEQFF
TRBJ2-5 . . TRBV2 TGTGCCAGCAGTAGACAGGGAGGAGAGACCCAGTACTTC CASSRQGGETQYF
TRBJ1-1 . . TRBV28 TGTGCCAGCAGTTTACTTCAGGGACAAGCTTTCTTT CASSLLQGQAFF
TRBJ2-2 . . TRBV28 TGTGCCAGCAGCTCACCCGGGGGCAGGGGCACCGGGGAGCTGTTTTTT CASSSPGGRGTGELFF
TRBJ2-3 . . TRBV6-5 TGTGCCAGCAGTCAACAGGGGGGGAGCACAGATACGCAGTATTTT CASSQQGGSTDTQYF
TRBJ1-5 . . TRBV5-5 TGTGCCAGCAGCCCAGACGGCAAACAGCCCCAGCATTTT CASSPDGKQPQHF
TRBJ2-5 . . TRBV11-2 TGTGCCAGCAGCTTAGCCGGAGGGGGTCACCAAGAGACCCAGTACTTC CASSLAGGGHQETQYF
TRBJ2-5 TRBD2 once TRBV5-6 TGTGCCAGCAGCGGGACTAGCGGACAAGAGACCCAGTACTTC CASSGTSGQETQYF
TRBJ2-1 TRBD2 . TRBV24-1 TGTGCCACCAGTGACCGAGCGGGAGGGCCCTCGATACTCAATGAGCAGTTCTTC CATSDRAGGPSILNEQFF
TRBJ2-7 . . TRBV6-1 TGTGCCAGCAGTGAAGTAAATAGCGGTGCCTACGAGCAGTACTTC CASSEVNSGAYEQYF
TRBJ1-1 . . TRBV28 TGTGCCAGCATCATTGGGGGGGGCACTGAAGCTTTCTTT CASIIGGGTEAFF
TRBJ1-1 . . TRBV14 TGTGCCAGCAGCCCTCACAGGGTAGGGGCTTTCTTT CASSPHRVGAFF
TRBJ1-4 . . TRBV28 TGTGCCAGCAGGGGTGAGCTTCCCAGTGAAAAACTGTTTTTT CASRGELPSEKLFF
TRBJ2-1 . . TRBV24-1 TGTGCCACCAGTGAGGAGAAGAGCTCCTACAATGAGCAGTTCTTC CATSEEKSSYNEQFF
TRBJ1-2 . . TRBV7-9 TGTGCCAGCAGCTTAGAAGGGGTTGGCTATGGCTACACCTTC CASSLEGVGYGYTF
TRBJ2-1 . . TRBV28 TGTGCCAGCAGCTCGGGGGGCACCTACAATGAGCAGTTCTTC CASSSGGTYNEQFF
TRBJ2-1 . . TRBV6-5 TGTGCCAGCAGTTACTCCCCGAAAATACACAATGAGCAGTTCTTC CASSYSPKIHNEQFF
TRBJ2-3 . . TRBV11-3 TGTGCCAGCAGCCTAGGCACAAGCGGGAGCACAGATACGCAGTATTTT CASSLGTSGSTDTQYF
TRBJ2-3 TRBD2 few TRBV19 TGTGCCAGTAGTATAGGAGCGGTGCTAGCGGGAGATACGCAGTATTTT CASSIGAVLAGDTQYF
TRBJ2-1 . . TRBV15 TGTGCCACCAGCAGAGATTCTAGCGCGTACAATGAGCAGTTCTTC CATSRDSSAYNEQFF
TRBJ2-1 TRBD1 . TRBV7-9 TGTGCCAGCAGCCCAGGGCCGGGACAGGGTGGTGATGAGCAGTTCTTC CASSPGPGQGGDEQFF
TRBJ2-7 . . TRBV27 TGTGCCAGCAGTTTAAAGTACAGGAGCTACGAGCAGTACTTC CASSLKYRSYEQYF
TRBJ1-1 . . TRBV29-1 TGCAGCGTCCGGAGAGCCACAGAGAACACTGAAGCTTTCTTT CSVRRATENTEAFF
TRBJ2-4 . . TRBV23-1 TGCGCCAGCAGCAGGGACCCGACCAAAAACATTCAGTACTTC CASSRDPTKNIQYF
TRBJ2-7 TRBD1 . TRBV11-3 TGTGCCAGCAGCCTAGACAGGGGTAGGGAGCAGTACTTC CASSLDRGREQYF
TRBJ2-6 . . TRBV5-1 TGCGCCAGCAGCTTGTACCGAACTGGGGCCAACGTCCTGACTTTC CASSLYRTGANVLTF
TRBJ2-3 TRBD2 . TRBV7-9 TGTGCCAGCAGCCGACCCCCCGGGACTAGCCCGCAGTATTTT CASSRPPGTSPQYF
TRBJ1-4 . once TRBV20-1 TGCAGTGCTAGAGACGAAAAACTGTTTTTT CSARDEKLFF
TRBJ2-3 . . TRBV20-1 TGCAGTGCTGTTAACAGGGATACGCAGTATTTT CSAVNRDTQYF